The next 7 T cell receptor beta chains were all read from a single sample in a study of CD8+CD57+ T cells in acquired aplastic anemia. Genomic DNA templated the TCR beta VDJ and CDR3 profiling. TCRdb ran MiXCR on the reads and lists one entry per CDR3 protein. The sample records under 350,000 distinct CDR3 sequences, roughly 50% being singletons. Sequencing was carried out using sorted CD4+, CD8+, or CD8+CD57+ T cells (not recorded which) from PBMCs. These receptors all come from a human donor with severe aplastic anemia or a healthy control (not recorded which).

In this sample, this clonotype turned up once. The chain recombines TRBV7-9 with TRBJ2-5; 9 positions agree with TRBD1. The CDR3 contains 15 residues. Germline CDR1 and CDR2: SEHNR and FQNEAQ (reference sequence). J lost 5 bases, V lost 7 bases, and 11 bases had no gene match. The CDR3, as DNA: TGTGCCAGCAATCCAGTGGGACAGGGTGTCGAGACCCAGTACTTC. Encoded protein: CASNPVGQGVETQYF.

About this clonotype itself: A junction boundary mismatches the germline segment, possibly from a read error. The chain combines TRBV2 with TRBJ2-7; no clear D. Germline-derived CDR1 and CDR2 are SNHLY and FYNNEI. The CDR3 covers 12 residues. As DNA, the CDR3 is TGTGCCAGCAATGAAGAACCCTACGAGCAGTACTTC. Translating gives CASNEEPYEQYF.

The J gene is TRBJ2-7, the V gene TRBV7-8; 7 bases are shared with TRBD1. Trimming cost V 0 bases and J 4 bases; bases outside gene matches: 3. The CDR3 covers 14 residues. The germline V gene encodes CDR1 SGHVS and CDR2 FQNEAQ. This CDR3 is CASSLAPRGYEQYF. As DNA, the CDR3 is TGTGCCAGCAGCTTAGCACCCAGGGGGTACGAGCAGTACTTC.

There are a few counts of this clonotype. This chain links TRBV7-9 with TRBJ2-7; the D is unclear. The V end lost 10 bases, the J end lost 6 bases, and 19 bases lay between the germline ends. Germline V gives CDR1 SEHNR, CDR2 FQNEAQ (reference sequence). There are 13 residues in the CDR3. The DNA for the CDR3 is TGTGCCACCTCAGCTTATGCAGAAACCGAGCAGTACTTC. Translation: CATSAYAETEQYF.

This clonotype came up many times. V usage is TRBV20-1 and J usage is TRBJ1-1; D gene ambiguous. CDR3 length: 16 residues. V lost 3 bases and J lost 4, with 21 bases in between. Germline assignment: CDR1 DFQATT and CDR2 SNEGSKA (reference sequence). DNA for the CDR3: TGCAGTGCTAGTTTCAATGTTCTTAGTGGCGGCACTGAAGCTTTCTTT. The encoded protein is CSASFNVLSGGTEAFF.

The rearrangement joins TRBV7-2 to TRBJ2-1, with TRBD2 matching over 9 bases. There are 14 residues in the CDR3. After removal of 5 bases from V and 10 bases from J, the junction contained 9 bases not matched to a gene. Germline V gene sequence: CDR1 SGHTA, CDR2 FQGNSA. The CDR3 coding sequence is TGTGCCAGCAGCCCGAGACTGACTAGCGGCGAGCAGTTCTTC. It is translated as CASSPRLTSGEQFF.

This clonotype showed up many times. The chain has TRBV20-1 and TRBJ1-2, with 7 bases identical to TRBD1. The CDR3 covers 13 residues. V lost 3 bases to trimming and J lost 5 bases; unmatched junction nucleotides: 6. Germline lookup yields CDR1 DFQATT and CDR2 SNEGSKA (reference sequence). This CDR3 reads CSARGGQFYGYTF. DNA of the CDR3: TGCAGTGCTAGGGGGGGACAGTTTTATGGCTACACCTTC.